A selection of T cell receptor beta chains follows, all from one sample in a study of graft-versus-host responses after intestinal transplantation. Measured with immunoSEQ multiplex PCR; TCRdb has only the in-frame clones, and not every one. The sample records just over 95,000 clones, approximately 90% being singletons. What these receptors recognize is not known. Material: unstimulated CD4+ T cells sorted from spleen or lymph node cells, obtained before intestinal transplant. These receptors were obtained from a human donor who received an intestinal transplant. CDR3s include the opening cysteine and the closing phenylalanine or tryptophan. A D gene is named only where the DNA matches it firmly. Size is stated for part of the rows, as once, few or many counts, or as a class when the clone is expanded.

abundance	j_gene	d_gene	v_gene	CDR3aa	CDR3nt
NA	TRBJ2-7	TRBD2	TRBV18	CASSRTSRREQYF	TGTGCCAGCTCCCGGACTAGCAGAAGGGAGCAGTACTTC
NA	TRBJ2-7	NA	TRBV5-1	CASSFDSYEQYF	TGCGCCAGCAGCTTCGACAGCTACGAGCAGTACTTC
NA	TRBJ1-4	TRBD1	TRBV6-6	CASSPGQVVFNEKLFF	TGTGCCAGCAGTCCGGGACAGGTTGTATTTAATGAAAAACTGTTTTTT
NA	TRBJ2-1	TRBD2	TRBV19	CASSMSRDYSYNEQFF	TGTGCCAGTAGTATGTCCAGGGACTACTCCTACAATGAGCAGTTCTTC
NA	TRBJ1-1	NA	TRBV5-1	CASSLARGATNTEAFF	TGCGCCAGCAGCTTGGCGCGGGGCGCAACGAACACTGAAGCTTTCTTT
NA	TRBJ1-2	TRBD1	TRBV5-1	CASSPTTGANYGYTF	TGCGCCAGCAGCCCAACGACAGGGGCTAACTATGGCTACACCTTC
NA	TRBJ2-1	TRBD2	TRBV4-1	CASSLMASGANEQFF	TGCGCCAGCAGCCTCATGGCTAGCGGGGCCAATGAGCAGTTCTTC
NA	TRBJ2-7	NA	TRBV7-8	CASSLAGRIYEQYF	TGTGCCAGCAGCTTAGCGGGGCGTATCTACGAGCAGTACTTC
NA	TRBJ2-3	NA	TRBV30	CAWSGATQYF	TGTGCCTGGAGTGGAGCCACGCAGTATTTT
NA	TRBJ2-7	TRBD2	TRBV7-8	CASSPRTSTAYEQYF	TGTGCCAGCAGCCCCAGGACTAGCACGGCCTACGAGCAGTACTTC
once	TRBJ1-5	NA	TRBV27	CASSLEQGNQPQHF	TGTGCCAGCAGTTTGGAACAGGGCAATCAGCCCCAGCATTTT
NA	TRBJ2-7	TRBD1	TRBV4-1	CASSQDPSGTGGYEQYF	TGCGCCAGCAGCCAAGATCCGAGCGGGACAGGGGGCTACGAGCAGTACTTC
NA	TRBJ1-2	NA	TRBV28	CASSSGSNLGYGYTF	TGTGCCAGCAGTTCCGGGAGCAACCTGGGCTATGGCTACACCTTC
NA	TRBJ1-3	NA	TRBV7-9	CASSQVSSGNTIYF	TGTGCCAGCAGCCAAGTCAGCTCTGGAAACACCATATATTTT
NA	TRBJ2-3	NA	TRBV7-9	CASSQAVDTQYF	TGTGCCAGCAGCCAAGCGGTAGATACGCAGTATTTT
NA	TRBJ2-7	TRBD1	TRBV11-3	CASSSGQNPYEQYF	TGTGCCAGCAGCTCGGGACAGAACCCTTACGAGCAGTACTTC
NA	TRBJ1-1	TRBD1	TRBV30	CAWSWRQGKGTEAFF	TGTGCCTGGAGTTGGCGACAGGGAAAGGGAACTGAAGCTTTCTTT